This entry lists 20 T cell receptor beta chains sequenced from one sample in a study of blood T cell repertoires in COVID-19. The repertoire was sequenced with immunoSEQ multiplex PCR; TCRdb's copy has only in-frame clones and lacks some. The sample yields about 76,000 clones, 65% to 90% seen once. Sequenced: peripheral blood. These receptors came from a human donor in a cohort sampled during active COVID-19.

The chain employs TRBV3-1 (or the pseudogene TRBV3-2) and TRBJ2-3; D ambiguous. Germline CDR1 LGHDT, CDR2 YNNKEL (reference sequence). The CDR3 has 12 residues. V shed 0 bases and J shed 8 bases, with 6 bases lying between them. CDR3 loop: CASSQDPRTQYF. In DNA, the CDR3 is TGTGCCAGCAGCCAAGACCCTCGTACGCAGTATTTT.

This clone appeared once. The chain recombines TRBV10-3 with TRBJ2-7, with TRBD2 matching over 13 bases. Germline V CDR1 and CDR2: ENHRY, SYGVKD. The V segment lost 10 bases and the J segment 5 bases; nucleotides outside the gene matches: 11. The CDR3 loop spans 15 amino acids. Written as DNA, the CDR3 is TGTGCCACAAGTAGGACTAGCGGGAGAAGTCACGAGCAGTACTTC. Translated: CATSRTSGRSHEQYF.

The V call is TRBV28, the J call TRBJ1-2; 10 bases match TRBD1. The ends lost 3 bases at V and 4 bases at J; junction bases unmatched: 2. Per the germline V gene, CDR1 is MDHEN and CDR2 is SYDVKM. The CDR3 has 14 residues. CDR3 sequence (DNA): TGTGCCAGCAGTTTGACAGGGGGCAGCTATGGCTACACCTTC. Its translation: CASSLTGGSYGYTF.

The chain joins TRBV4-3 to TRBJ2-5, with 9 bases identical to TRBD2. The junction had 13 bases not matched to a gene; V was cut back by 0 bases and J by 5 bases. The length of the CDR3 is 18 residues. Germline V lookup: CDR1 LGHNA, CDR2 YSLEER. The CDR3 nucleotides are TGCGCCAGCAGCCAAGATACCAATGCGGGGGGGCCTCGTGAGACCCAGTACTTC. This codes for CASSQDTNAGGPRETQYF.

This chain connects TRBV7-3 to TRBJ2-1, with a tentative D call TRBD1 (6 bases). This CDR3 has 13 amino acids. Trimming stripped 3 bases from V and 5 bases from J, with 8 bases between. The V gene's germline CDR1 is SGHTA and CDR2 FQGTGA. CDR3 bases: TGTGCCAGCAGCTTGGACAGCCACAATGAGCAGTTCTTC. Amino acid sequence: CASSLDSHNEQFF.

The J gene is TRBJ1-6, the V gene TRBV18; the D gene is possibly TRBD1 (5 bases). In germline, CDR1 is KGHSH, CDR2 LQKENI. The CDR3 sequence is 15 residues long. Trimming removed 5 bases from V and 10 bases from J, with 18 bases in between. The CDR3 nucleotides read TGTGCCAGCTCAGCGGATGGGGGGTTGGGATCACCCCTCCACTTT. This translates into CASSADGGLGSPLHF.

The J gene is TRBJ2-7, the V gene TRBV30, with TRBD2 matching 9 bases. This CDR3 has 18 residues. The trim removed 4 bases at V and 4 bases at J, leaving 20 bases unmatched. Germline V lookup: CDR1 GTSNPN, CDR2 SVGIG (reference sequence). The CDR3 region has the DNA TGTGCCTGGACCCCCCGCGGGGGGGCCATAAATCACCGTTACGAGCAGTACTTC. Its protein product is CAWTPRGGAINHRYEQYF.

This clone was observed a single time. The chain is built from TRBV3-1 (or the pseudogene TRBV3-2) and TRBJ1-1, with a weak D call TRBD1 (6 bases). V lost 1 base to trimming and J lost 5 bases, with 11 bases between them. Germline values: CDR1 LGHDT, CDR2 YNNKEL (reference sequence). This CDR3 is 14 amino acids long. CDR3 sequence: CASSQVQGETEAFF. As DNA, the CDR3 is TGTGCCAGCAGCCAAGTACAGGGAGAGACTGAAGCTTTCTTT.

The chain recombines TRBV6-6 with TRBJ1-2, with 10 bases identical to TRBD1. CDR3 length: 13 amino acids. Germline V lookup: CDR1 MNHNY, CDR2 SVGAGI (reference sequence). Trimming took 11 bases from V and 2 from J; bases not matched to a gene: 5. Here the CDR3 reads CALRDRGNYGYTF. For the CDR3, the DNA is TGTGCCCTGCGGGACAGGGGAAACTATGGCTACACCTTC.

The V gene is TRBV6-5, the J gene TRBJ2-7; 7 nucleotides align to TRBD1. The CDR3 runs 14 residues. Germline V lookup: CDR1 MNHEY, CDR2 SVGAGI. Losses at the gene ends were 6 bases for V and 6 bases for J; bases not matched to a gene: 11. CDR3 residues: CASSLTGAGAEQYF. DNA of the CDR3: TGTGCCAGCAGCTTAACAGGGGCGGGTGCCGAGCAGTACTTC.

The gene calls are TRBV7-3 and TRBJ2-1; 8 positions agree with TRBD2. V was pared by 8 bases and J by 2 bases, with 8 bases of the junction left unmatched. From germline, CDR1 is SGHTA and CDR2 FQGTGA. This CDR3 region has 15 residues. The CDR3 DNA sequence: TGTGCCAGCTCTATGCGCGGGGGGACCTACAATGAGCAGTTCTTC. Translating it yields CASSMRGGTYNEQFF.

The V and J genes are TRBV3-1 (or the pseudogene TRBV3-2) and TRBJ2-3; D is perhaps TRBD2 (5 bases). Germline V gene data show CDR1 as LGHDT and CDR2 as YNNKEL (reference sequence). The V gene lost 3 bases and the J gene lost 7 bases, with 11 bases spanning the gap. The CDR3 runs 13 residues. The CDR3 loop reads CASSQSPGNTQYF. In DNA, the CDR3 is TGTGCCAGCAGCCAGTCCCCGGGGAATACGCAGTATTTT.

The chain couples TRBV7-2 to TRBJ2-7; D gene ambiguous. Germline V lookup: CDR1 SGHTA, CDR2 FQGNSA. The CDR3 has 13 residues. V was clipped by 3 bases and J by 1 base, with 7 bases between them. CDR3 sequence reads: CASSLSQSYEQYF. In DNA form, the CDR3 reads TGTGCCAGCAGCTTGAGTCAATCCTACGAGCAGTACTTC.

The chain employs TRBV7-2 and TRBJ1-1, with TRBD1 identical over 7 bases. The J segment lost 4 bases and the V segment lost 3 bases, leaving 8 bases of the junction unmatched. Germline CDR1 is SGHTA and CDR2 is FQGNSA. This CDR3 contains 15 residues. The CDR3 DNA reads as TGTGCCAGCAGCTTCCTGACAGGGACGCCCACTGAAGCTTTCTTT. Amino acids: CASSFLTGTPTEAFF.

The rearrangement uses TRBV27 and TRBJ2-3; TRBD2 matches 15 bases. Losses at the gene ends were 5 bases for V and 2 bases for J; bases not matched to a gene: 5. The CDR3 consists of 17 residues. Germline values: CDR1 MNHEY, CDR2 SMNVEV (reference sequence). CDR3 in DNA: TGTGCCAGCAGTCGAAGGACTAGCGGGAGGGCCACAGATACGCAGTATTTT. Translation gives CASSRRTSGRATDTQYF.

The sample holds one count of this clone. The chain uses TRBV27 and TRBJ2-7, with 7 bases fitting TRBD2. The CDR3 extends over 15 amino acids. With 5 bases clipped from V and 4 bases from J, the junction kept 11 bases outside the gene matches. CDR1 MNHEY and CDR2 SMNVEV come from the germline V gene (reference sequence). The CDR3 spells CASSTSGVGLYEQYF. DNA for the CDR3: TGTGCCAGCAGTACAAGCGGGGTTGGCCTTTACGAGCAGTACTTC.

This sequence joins TRBV5-6 and TRBJ2-1; TRBD1 matches at 9 bases. The J segment lost 7 bases and the V segment lost 2 bases, leaving 10 bases of the junction unmatched. CDR1 and CDR2 (germline): SGHDT, YYEEEE. This CDR3 is 16 amino acids long. CDR3 DNA: TGTGCCAGCAGCTTCGGACAGGGGTCGCGTGGGAATGAGCAGTTCTTC. Its protein product is CASSFGQGSRGNEQFF.

This chain links TRBV12-3 or TRBV12-4 with TRBJ2-2; unclear D gene. CDR3 length: 13 residues. Trimming shortened V by 6 bases and J by 8 bases, and 13 bases separated the two germline ends. CDR3 bases: TGTGCCAGCAGGGGCCCCCGGATTGGGGAGCTGTTTTTT. This gives the protein CASRGPRIGELFF.

This chain connects TRBV7-9 to TRBJ1-2; perhaps TRBD1 as D (6 bases). This CDR3 region has 16 residues. The V end lost 5 bases, the J end lost 4 bases, and 20 bases lay between the germline ends. Germline V CDR1 and CDR2: SEHNR, FQNEAQ (reference sequence). The CDR3 sequence is CASSPRGGGSFYGYTF. In DNA form, the CDR3 reads TGTGCCAGCAGCCCCCGAGGGGGGGGGTCATTCTATGGCTACACCTTC.

The gene calls are TRBV3-1 (or the pseudogene TRBV3-2) and TRBJ2-7, with 7 nucleotides matching TRBD1. CDR1 is LGHDT, CDR2 YNNKEL, per germline (reference sequence). V lost 1 base, J lost 6 bases, and 9 bases stayed unmatched. The CDR3 length is 15 residues. In DNA form, the CDR3 reads TGTGCCAGCAGCCAAGTGGGGACAGACTTTCCCGAGCAGTACTTC. It translates to CASSQVGTDFPEQYF.